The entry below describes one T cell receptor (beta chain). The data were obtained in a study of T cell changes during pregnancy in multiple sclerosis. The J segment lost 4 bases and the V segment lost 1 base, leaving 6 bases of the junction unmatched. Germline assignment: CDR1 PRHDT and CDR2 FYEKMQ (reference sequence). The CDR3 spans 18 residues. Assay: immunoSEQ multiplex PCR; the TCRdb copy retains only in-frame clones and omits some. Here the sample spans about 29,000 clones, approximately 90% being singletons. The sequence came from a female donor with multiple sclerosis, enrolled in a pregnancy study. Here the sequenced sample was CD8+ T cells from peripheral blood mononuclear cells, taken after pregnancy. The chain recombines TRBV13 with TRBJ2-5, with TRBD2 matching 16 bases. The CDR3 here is CASSLEGLAGGPRETQYF. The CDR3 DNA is TGTGCCAGCAGCTTAGAGGGACTAGCGGGAGGGCCGAGAGAGACCCAGTACTTC.